The 13 T cell receptor beta chains in this list originate from one sample, sequenced in a study of PD-1 blockade in classical Hodgkin lymphoma. Assay used: immunoSEQ multiplex PCR; TCRdb lists only in-frame clones, some missing. The sample includes tens of thousands of clones, over 70% seen only once; the top ten take 3% to 4%. No patient escaped relapse after autologous stem cell transplantation, and brentuximab vedotin exposure varied. The material was peripheral blood mononuclear cells (PBMCs), obtained before the second cycle of nivolumab. These receptors were obtained from a human donor with classical Hodgkin lymphoma.

The chain combines TRBV7-9 with TRBJ1-4; D not resolved. The CDR3 has 16 amino acids. Germline values: CDR1 SEHNR, CDR2 FQNEAQ (reference sequence). V was pared by 3 bases and J by 0 bases, with 11 bases between. The CDR3 nucleotides read TGTGCCAGCAGCTTTTGGACGCTGGCAACTAATGAAAAACTGTTTTTT. It translates to CASSFWTLATNEKLFF.

The chain combines TRBV7-9 with TRBJ2-3; D is uncertain. V lost 7 bases and J lost 3, with 8 bases in between. This CDR3 region has 12 residues. From germline, CDR1 is SEHNR and CDR2 FQNEAQ (reference sequence). The CDR3 reads CASTIKTDTQYF. The CDR3 DNA reads TGTGCCAGCACCATTAAGACAGATACGCAGTATTTT.

On this clone: Relative to the germline gene, one junction end is altered; a read error may explain this. The V gene is TRBV7-7, the J gene TRBJ2-7; D is tentatively TRBD1 or TRBD2 (5 bases each). This CDR3 comprises 15 residues. The V gene's germline CDR1 is SSHAT and CDR2 FNYEAQ (reference sequence). This CDR3 reads CASSGTGQSSYEQYF. CDR3 in DNA: TGTGCTAGCAGCGGTACAGGTCAGTCCTCCTACGAGCAGTACTTC.

The genes are TRBV4-2 and TRBJ2-7; D remains unclear. V lost 0 bases to trimming and J lost 0 bases, with 15 bases between them. This CDR3 has 17 amino acids. Germline-derived CDR1 and CDR2 are LGHNA and YNFKEQ. CDR3 protein: CASSQDGSDYSSYEQYF. Written as DNA, the CDR3 is TGTGCCAGCAGCCAAGACGGATCGGATTATAGCTCCTACGAGCAGTACTTC.

The chain uses TRBV18 and TRBJ1-5; a possible D gene is TRBD1 (5 bases). The CDR3 totals 13 residues. V was pared by 6 bases and J by 4 bases, with 10 bases between. The germline V gene encodes CDR1 KGHSH and CDR2 LQKENI. The CDR3: CASSSAGNQPQHF. Written as DNA, the CDR3 is TGTGCCAGCTCGTCGGCAGGGAATCAGCCCCAGCATTTT.

The rearrangement uses TRBV28 and TRBJ1-1; possibly TRBD1 for D (5 bases). V was clipped by 2 bases and J by 2 bases, with 9 bases between them. Germline CDR1 and CDR2: MDHEN and SYDVKM. The CDR3 covers 14 residues. CDR3 sequence reads: CASSLEGYNTEAFF. The CDR3 region has the DNA TGTGCCAGCAGTTTAGAGGGGTATAACACTGAAGCTTTCTTT.

Here the CDR3 reads CASSYAAGAYGYTF. The CDR3 coding sequence is TGTGCCAGCAGTTACGCGGCAGGGGCGTATGGCTACACCTTC. V and J are TRBV6-6 and TRBJ1-2; D may be TRBD1 (6 bases). The CDR3 has 14 residues. The V end was cut by 2 bases, the J end by 5 bases, with 12 bases between. Germline loops: CDR1 MNHNY, CDR2 SVGAGI (reference sequence).

In its sample, this clone was seen a few times. This chain uses TRBV7-2 with TRBJ1-2; D remains unclear. V shed 0 bases and J shed 4 bases, with 3 bases lying between them. The CDR3 spans 12 residues. Germline V gene data show CDR1 as SGHTA and CDR2 as FQGNSA. The CDR3 sequence: CASSLAGYGYTF. Written as DNA, the CDR3 is TGTGCCAGCAGCTTAGCAGGCTATGGCTACACCTTC.

The rearrangement links TRBV5-1 to TRBJ2-5; the match to TRBD1 covers 11 bases. V lost 0 bases to trimming and J lost 5 bases; unmatched junction nucleotides: 0. The CDR3 sequence is 14 residues long. Germline V gene data show CDR1 as SGHRS and CDR2 as YFSETQ. The CDR3 spells CASSLGDRGETQYF. CDR3 coding DNA: TGCGCCAGCAGCTTGGGGGACAGGGGGGAGACCCAGTACTTC.

This clone came up once. This chain links TRBV4-1 with TRBJ2-7; possibly TRBD2 for D (5 bases). Trimming pared 0 bases from V and 0 bases from J, leaving 6 bases between. The CDR3 runs 14 residues. Germline V gene data show CDR1 as MGHRA and CDR2 as YSYEKL. The CDR3 loop is CASSQEGSSYEQYF. The CDR3 bases are TGCGCCAGCAGCCAAGAAGGGAGCTCCTACGAGCAGTACTTC.

This chain connects TRBV5-1 to TRBJ2-7; 8 bases line up with TRBD1. The length of the CDR3 is 14 residues. The J segment lost 6 bases and the V segment lost 4 bases, leaving 9 bases of the junction unmatched. Germline CDR1 is SGHRS and CDR2 is YFSETQ. This chain's CDR3 is CASSGTGGSLEQYF. The CDR3, as DNA: TGCGCCAGCAGCGGAACAGGGGGATCCCTCGAGCAGTACTTC.

This clone showed up just once. The genes are TRBV29-1 and TRBJ2-5; 9 nucleotides align to TRBD2. V shed 0 bases and J 5 bases; nucleotides not matched to a gene: 7. This CDR3 is built from 15 residues. CDR1 is SQVTM and CDR2 is ANQGSEA in the germline V gene. The chain's CDR3 is CSVEEDSGGRETQYF. The CDR3 coding sequence is TGCAGCGTTGAAGAGGATAGCGGGGGACGGGAGACCCAGTACTTC.

This clone was seen a few times. The rearrangement joins TRBV30 to TRBJ1-1; D possibly corresponds to TRBD1 (5 bases). V was cut by 2 bases and J by 3 bases, with 10 bases left in between. Germline assignment: CDR1 GTSNPN and CDR2 SVGIG (reference sequence). The CDR3 is 13 residues long. Written as DNA, the CDR3 is TGTGCCTGGAGTCGTCAGGGCTACACTGAAGCTTTCTTT. Amino acids: CAWSRQGYTEAFF. The variable domain in full, with the rest retrieved from reference TRBV30 and TRBJ1-1, is SQTIHQWPATLVQPVGSPLSLECTVEGTSNPNLYWYRQAAGRGLQLLFYSVGIGQISSEVPQNLSASRPQDRQFILSSKKLLLSDSGFYLCAWSRQGYTEAFFGQGTRLTVV.